Listed here are 10 T cell receptor beta chains from one sample, sequenced in a study of blood T cell repertoires in COVID-19. Measured with immunoSEQ multiplex PCR; TCRdb has only the in-frame clones, and not every one. The data contain some 210,000 clones, 89% of them singletons. Sequenced sample: peripheral blood. These receptors all come from a man in his sixties who had recovered from COVID-19.

The rearrangement links TRBV6-6 to TRBJ1-2; no definite D call. Trimming removed 4 bases at V and 7 bases at J, with 16 bases between. There are 14 residues in the CDR3. CDR1 and CDR2 (germline): MNHNY, SVGAGI (reference sequence). Here the CDR3 DNA reads TGTGCCAGCAGTTCCCCCGTGCTAAGCTCTGGCTACACCTTC. Translation gives CASSSPVLSSGYTF.

This chain uses TRBV6-1 with TRBJ1-2; maybe TRBD1 (5 bases). The ends were cut back, 0 bases at V and 8 bases at J, with 16 bases in the middle. Germline loops: CDR1 MNHNS, CDR2 SASEGT. The CDR3 is 15 amino acids. The CDR3, as DNA: TGTGCCAGCAGTGAAGCGAGTCCCCGGCCAGGGGGCTACACCTTC. This translates into CASSEASPRPGGYTF.

This rearrangement joins TRBV6-5 to TRBJ2-3; D possibly corresponds to TRBD2 (5 bases). The CDR3 covers 14 residues. CDR1 and CDR2 (germline): MNHEY, SVGAGI. V lost 6 bases and J lost 2, with 12 bases in between. This CDR3 is CASRSRANTDTQYF. DNA of the CDR3: TGTGCCAGCAGATCGAGGGCGAACACAGATACGCAGTATTTT.

The V call is TRBV7-8, the J call TRBJ2-2; possibly TRBD2 for D (5 bases). The V end was cut by 0 bases, the J end by 3 bases, with 8 bases between. The CDR3 is made up of 15 amino acids. Germline lookup yields CDR1 SGHVS and CDR2 FQNEAQ. The CDR3 DNA sequence: TGTGCCAGCAGCTTAGCGGGGAGCGACACCGGGGAGCTGTTTTTT. It specifies CASSLAGSDTGELFF.

This clone was recorded at least ten times. The chain has TRBV25-1 and TRBJ2-1; maybe TRBD2 (5 bases). Germline V gene sequence: CDR1 MGHDK, CDR2 SYGVNS. V was cut by 3 bases and J by 6 bases, with 9 bases left in between. The CDR3 is 13 amino acids. CDR3 coding DNA: TGTGCCAGCAGTGAGCCAGGAGGCAATGAGCAGTTCTTC. Its translation: CASSEPGGNEQFF.

The V gene is TRBV19, the J gene TRBJ1-2; possible D gene TRBD1, 6 bases. Trimming took 1 base from V and 6 from J, leaving 12 bases between them. The CDR3 has 14 amino acids. The germline gives CDR1 LNHDA, CDR2 SQIVND (reference sequence). CDR3: CASSIGQVHNGYTF. CDR3 bases: TGTGCCAGTAGTATAGGACAGGTTCATAATGGCTACACCTTC. The full variable domain, with the rest looked up from reference TRBV19 and TRBJ1-2, is DGGITQSPKYLFRKEGQNVTLSCEQNLNHDAMYWYRQDPGQGLRLIYYSQIVNDFQKGDIAEGYSVSREKKESFPLTVTSAQKNPTAFYLCASSIGQVHNGYTFGSGTRLTVV.

The chain has TRBV2 and TRBJ2-7, with D tentatively TRBD2 (5 bases). CDR1 and CDR2 from the germline V gene are SNHLY and FYNNEI. Trimming took off 9 bases at V and 0 bases at J, with 15 bases between the two ends. This CDR3 contains 14 residues. The CDR3 DNA follows: TGTGCCAGTCTGGATACGGGGAGCTCCTACGAGCAGTACTTC. It yields the protein CASLDTGSSYEQYF.

The rearrangement joins TRBV18 to TRBJ2-1; 9 bases are shared with TRBD1. V lost 2 bases to trimming and J lost 8 bases; unmatched junction nucleotides: 10. The CDR3 spans 16 residues. Germline-derived CDR1 and CDR2 are KGHSH and LQKENI. CDR3 sequence reads: CASSPTPGTGNHEQFF. CDR3 coding DNA: TGTGCCAGCTCACCAACCCCCGGGACAGGGAACCATGAGCAGTTCTTC. Drawing the rest from reference TRBV18 and TRBJ2-1, the complete variable domain is NAGVMQNPRHLVRRRGQEARLRCSPMKGHSHVYWYRQLPEEGLKFMVYLQKENIIDESGMPKERFSAEFPKEGPSILRIQQVVRGDSAAYFCASSPTPGTGNHEQFFGPGTRLTVL.

The chain carries TRBV6-5 and TRBJ2-2, with TRBD2 identical over 7 bases. This CDR3 region has 13 residues. The junction had 6 bases not matched to a gene; V was cut back by 7 bases and J by 7 bases. Germline V gene lookup returns CDR1 MNHEY and CDR2 SVGAGI. The CDR3 bases are TGTGCCAGCAAAGGCGGGGGTGGCGGGGAGCTGTTTTTT. This sequence encodes CASKGGGGGELFF.

This chain links TRBV9 with TRBJ1-2; 11 bases are a match to TRBD1. Germline V lookup: CDR1 SGDLS, CDR2 YYNGEE. This CDR3 is built from 19 residues. The junction had 17 bases not matched to a gene; V was cut back by 4 bases and J by 3 bases. DNA of the CDR3: TGTGCCAGCAGCAGGACTACGTCCGGGACAGGGGGAGACTACTATGGCTACACCTTC. Protein product: CASSRTTSGTGGDYYGYTF.